The T cell receptor (beta chain) under discussion was sequenced for a study of blood T cell repertoires in COVID-19. Across the whole study: COVID-19 samples collected from the United States, Italy and Spain covered acute and convalescent phases. Sources were T cells, B-cell-depleted T cells, or PBMCs; the material itself was cDNA or gDNA.

Germline V lookup: CDR1 SGHDT, CDR2 YYEEEE. V lost 0 bases and J 9 bases, leaving 10 bases between the germline ends. CDR3 size: 13 residues. Methods used by the authors: Reference gene primer amplification gave nucleated cell count estimates. Generated by immunoSEQ multiplex PCR, the TCRdb table keeps only in-frame clones and is missing some. V and J calls and clone size are copied from that table; D and trimming were computed from the DNA. The sample lists under 85,000 clones; approximately 86% were seen once. Sequencing was done on a sample of peripheral blood. This sequence was found in a man between 70 and 80 years old with acute or convalescent COVID-19. The chain combines TRBV5-6 with TRBJ1-3; TRBD1 is a possible D gene (5 bases). CDR3 amino acids: CASSLAQGGTIYF. CDR3 in DNA: TGTGCCAGCAGCTTGGCTCAGGGAGGCACCATATATTTT.